The source of this TCR beta chain is a study of OX40 agonist ivuxolimab in advanced cancers. Blood draws occurred at baseline, cycle 4 day 1, and cycle 7 day 1. Whole-study results and caveats: Partial responders dosed at 0.1-3.0 mg/kg displayed clonal expansion ranking among the lowest. Relative to CD4+ cells, CD8+ T cells on average had more expanded clones.

CDR3 length: 14 residues. Looked up from germline, CDR1 is SNHLY and CDR2 is FYNNEI. The J segment lost 6 bases and the V segment lost 5 bases, leaving 9 bases of the junction unmatched. In regard to this clone: Its antigen is not identified.

TCRdb's copy holds only in-frame clones and misses some; the assay was immunoSEQ multiplex PCR. Counted here are more than 65,000 clones, around 80% occurring once; the ten biggest clones make up less than 5.5%. The receptor comes from an adult with an advanced solid tumor such as melanoma, head and neck, liver or kidney cancer. The sample here was CD4+ or CD8+ T cells sorted from blood, taken in a trial of the OX40 agonist ivuxolimab. The chain has TRBV2 and TRBJ1-2; 7 bases fit TRBD1. CDR3 nucleotides: TGTGCCAGCAGTACAGGGCACAGGGGAAATGGCTACACCTTC. It yields the protein CASSTGHRGNGYTF.